This T cell receptor (beta chain) was captured in a study of T cells in Graves' hyperthyroidism and ophthalmopathy. The CDR3 spans 16 residues. The V gene lost 5 bases and the J gene lost 5 bases, with 21 bases spanning the gap. A few counts support this clonotype. The authors deemed Graves' hyperthyroidism stable absent ophthalmopathy progression within 18 months. Patients aged 18 to 65 had newly diagnosed hyperthyroidism that had lasted under 2 months. On the basis of clinical symptoms, serum thyroxine and TRAb, thyroid ultrasound and orbital computed tomography, diagnoses were made. What was amplified from RNA transcripts were TCR beta CDR3 regions. Researchers ran a first-round RT-PCR on the TCR CDR3 using the HTBI primer set. MiXCR, applied by TCRdb to the multiplex PCR reads, yields one record per CDR3 protein. The sample yields under 700,000 distinct CDR3 sequences, around 45% seen once.

J is TRBJ1-1 and V is TRBV12-3 or TRBV12-4, with D perhaps matching TRBD1 (6 bases). The receptor's source is a woman younger than 30 with Graves' hyperthyroidism. Sequencing was performed on peripheral blood or thyroid tissue (not recorded which). The CDR3 region is CASSGAGQPERTEAFF. In nucleotides, the CDR3 is TGTGCCAGCAGTGGCGCGGGACAACCCGAGAGGACTGAAGCTTTCTTT.